This TCR beta chain emerged from a study of T cell responses to AZD1222 COVID-19 vaccine (dated by TCRdb to the early 2020s). A note on the overall study: AZD1222 recipients whose second dose came at about 4 weeks and those whose second dose came at about 12 weeks were combined into one group, since spike-specific TCR depth and breadth did not differ between the two schedules. TCR sequencing covered roughly 230 trial participants: about 210 given two doses of AZD1222 and 26 given two doses of MenACWY control vaccine. Enrollment into the trials was organized by age into subgroups of 18-55, 56-69 and 70-plus years, and those subgroups contained about 160, 30 and 59 TCR-sequenced participants, respectively.

The CDR3 regions of human TCRbeta chains were subjected to immunosequencing. As for how the authors treated the data: TCRs in the repertoires were matched against a reference library of SARS-CoV-2-specific TCRs that had been generated with the MIRA antigen-specificity platform. Breadth was defined as the fraction of unique TCRs that were SARS-CoV-2-associated, and depth was defined as the fraction of total T cells that were SARS-CoV-2-associated. Using the MIRA data, every spike-specific TCR was mapped to the spike region that the TCR reacted to and assigned to either a CD4 or a CD8 class. Log10-transformed breadth and depth values were compared by one-way ANOVA with Sidak's multiple comparisons tests. TCRdb limited this immuneACCESS table to in-frame rearrangements with V and J called. A share of clones is missing; checked studies link under half to unresolved V genes, and the rest is unexplained. V and J calls and clone size are given by that table; D and trimming were obtained from the DNA. Here the sample has about 67,000 clones; around four fifths occur a single time. The ten most abundant clones make up 21% of the sample.

Findings and caveats that apply to the study as a whole: CD4 TCRs associated with the vaccine covered the entire spike protein, and the dominant responses were in regions 160-218 and 743-854. Participants were mostly white British and included more females than males, and it was suggested by the authors that clonal diversity may have been underestimated. In the small 56-69-year group, the increase in depth fell short of significance, most likely because of low power. Nearly half of unique spike-specific TCRs reportedly recognized epitopes outside regions mutated in the B.1.351 and B.1.1.7 variants. Because no samples from the day 14 peak response were available, repertoires could be characterized only after the peak T cell response. After two AZD1222 doses, spike-specific TCR breadth and depth were significantly higher than at day 0 and than in MenACWY recipients. Conclusions about previously exposed vaccinees are limited, since just 5 to 7 AZD1222 recipients were seropositive for SARS-CoV-2 at baseline.

The sample's time point label is to be understood as: baseline before first vaccination. The vaccinee samples were drawn from two UK trials, COV001 and COV002, one of which was a single-blind randomized controlled phase 2/3 trial testing AZD1222 (ChAdOx1 nCoV-19) in healthy adults. For TCRbeta chain sequencing, PBMC samples were collected from trial participants at day 0 and at day 28 after the second dose. This clone was counted between two and nine times. What this receptor recognizes is not known. One base away there is no much larger clone; base qualities are not given. The TCR comes from an adult in good health. Sequences were derived from peripheral blood, sampled on day 0 of AZD1222 vaccination.

The base sequence is TGTGCCAGCAGCCAAACAGGGGACAGCACAGATACGCAGTATTTT. This yields the protein CASSQTGDSTDTQYF. The sequence is built from TRBV3-1 (or the pseudogene TRBV3-2) and TRBJ2-3, and TRBD1 matches 7 of the central bases. Taken from the germline V gene (reference sequence), the CDR1 and CDR2 loops are LGHDT and YNNKEL. Its CDR3 holds 15 amino acids, cysteine through phenylalanine. The read is trimmed to its CDR3 DNA, 45 bases read in frame from base 1. From V the trimming removes 2 bases and from J it removes 0 bases, while the gene matches leave 2 bases of the junction unaccounted for.